These T cell receptor beta chains were read from a single sample in a study of T cells in Graves' hyperthyroidism and ophthalmopathy. TCRdb re-called the multiplex PCR reads with MiXCR, one entry per CDR3 protein. The data show 600,000 or so distinct CDR3 sequences, roughly 16% seen once. The sample taken for sequencing was blood. The receptors come from a woman aged 25 to 45 with Graves' hyperthyroidism. Both conserved end residues are part of each CDR3. A D gene is named only where the DNA matches it firmly. Only part of the rows carry a size: once, few, many, or a class if the clone is expanded.

clone size	V gene	J gene	D gene	CDR3 DNA	CDR3 protein
-	TRBV7-2	TRBJ2-1	TRBD2	TGTGCCAGCAGCACGGGACTAGCGGGAGCAAGTGAGCAGTTCTTC	CASSTGLAGASEQFF
many	TRBV7-6	TRBJ1-1	-	TGTGCCAGCAGCTTAGAACACACAGCGAACACTGAAGCTTTCTTT	CASSLEHTANTEAFF
few	TRBV11-3	TRBJ2-1	-	TGTGCCAGCAGCTTACCGCAGAAGGGACAAAATGAGCAGTTCTTC	CASSLPQKGQNEQFF
-	TRBV11-1	TRBJ1-1	-	TGTGCCAGCAGCTTAAGAAGAGGGACTAATACTGAAGCTTTCTTT	CASSLRRGTNTEAFF
many	TRBV2	TRBJ1-4	-	TGTGCCAGCAGTGAGGCGGGAGGGGCCTTCGGGGAAAAACTGTTTTTT	CASSEAGGAFGEKLFF
-	TRBV20-1	TRBJ2-3	-	TGCAGTGCGGAGGAATCTAGCACAGATACGCAGTATTTT	CSAEESSTDTQYF
few	TRBV27	TRBJ2-7	-	TGTGCCAGCAGTTTACTCGCGTACAGGGCTGCCTACGAGCAGTACTTC	CASSLLAYRAAYEQYF
-	TRBV20-1	TRBJ2-2	TRBD1	TGCAGTGCCATTTTACAGGGGGCCGGGGAGCTGTTTTTT	CSAILQGAGELFF
many	TRBV30	TRBJ1-2	-	TGTGCCTGGACGAACAGGGATGGCTACACCTTC	CAWTNRDGYTF
few	TRBV28	TRBJ2-7	TRBD1	TGTGCCAGCAGCCCCCCGGACAGGGGGCGTGAGCAGTACTTC	CASSPPDRGREQYF
few	TRBV19	TRBJ2-3	-	TGTGCCAGTAGTAACTCGGGCTATAGCACAGATACGCAGTATTTT	CASSNSGYSTDTQYF
many	TRBV5-1	TRBJ2-2	TRBD2	TGCGCCAGCAGTTGGGCTAGCGGGAACACCGGGGAGCTGTTTTTT	CASSWASGNTGELFF
many	TRBV12-3/TRBV12-4	TRBJ1-2	-	TGTGCCAGCAGCCTCTATGGCTACACCTTC	CASSLYGYTF
few	TRBV24-1	TRBJ2-1	-	TGTGCCACCAGTGATTTTACAGGGGCCAAAACTAGCGACAAAATTAACAATGAGCAGTTCTTC	CATSDFTGAKTSDKINNEQFF
-	TRBV6-1	TRBJ2-7	TRBD1	TGTGCCAGCAGTGGATACGCGACAGGGTCGGGCGAGCAGTACTTC	CASSGYATGSGEQYF
few	TRBV7-2	TRBJ2-5	TRBD2	TGTGCCAGTGCCTTCCGGGACGCCGGACTAGCGGGGACCCAAGAGACCCAGTACTTC	CASAFRDAGLAGTQETQYF
few	TRBV20-1	TRBJ2-7	TRBD2	TGCAGTGCTTCTAGCGGGACGACGGGTGAGCAGTACTTC	CSASSGTTGEQYF
many	TRBV18	TRBJ1-1	TRBD1	TGTGCCAGCTCAGAGACAGGGCTGGCTTTCTTT	CASSETGLAFF
many	TRBV27	TRBJ2-7	-	TGTGCCAGCAGTTTACACCTCTACGAGCAGTACTTC	CASSLHLYEQYF
many	TRBV28	TRBJ1-1	-	TGTGCCATCGGGGGGAGGGAGGTCACTGAAGCTTTCTTT	CAIGGREVTEAFF
-	TRBV20-1	TRBJ1-2	TRBD1	TGCAGTGCTTCTCGGACAGGGGGGAACTATGGCTACACCTTC	CSASRTGGNYGYTF
many	TRBV20-1	TRBJ2-3	-	TGCAGTGCTAGAGATTATAGTCGGAGGGATCGTAGCACAGATACGCAGTATTTT	CSARDYSRRDRSTDTQYF
many	TRBV28	TRBJ2-1	TRBD1	TGTGCCAGCGACGGGACAGGGCTCCCCTATGAGCAGTTCTTC	CASDGTGLPYEQFF
many	TRBV6-6	TRBJ2-1	-	TGTGCCAGCAGTTACTCGTTAACAGGAAACAATGAGCAGTTCTTC	CASSYSLTGNNEQFF
few	TRBV12-3/TRBV12-4	TRBJ1-2	TRBD1	TGTGCCAGCAGTAGCCGGCTACAGGGGATACGTAAAGGCTACACCTTC	CASSSRLQGIRKGYTF
once	TRBV20-1	TRBJ1-5	-	TGCAGTGCTAGAGGGGCGGGGGACTATCAGCCCCAGCATTTT	CSARGAGDYQPQHF
many	TRBV2	TRBJ1-6	-	TGTGCCAGCAGTGACGCGCAGGGCGGTAATTCACCCCTCCACTTT	CASSDAQGGNSPLHF
-	TRBV27	TRBJ2-5	-	TGTGCCAGCAGCCTCAATCCAGGGTCACGGGCCCAGTACTTC	CASSLNPGSRAQYF
many	TRBV28	TRBJ2-3	-	TGTGCCAGCAGTTTCCTACAGGGCACAGATACGCAGTATTTT	CASSFLQGTDTQYF
many	TRBV15	TRBJ2-3	TRBD2	TGTGCCACCAGCAGAGATCTTTCGGGAGGTGGGCGTTCAGATACGCAGTATTTT	CATSRDLSGGGRSDTQYF
few	TRBV5-1	TRBJ2-7	TRBD1	TGCGCCAGCAGCTTCGACAGGGTGGAGTACGAGCAGTACTTC	CASSFDRVEYEQYF
many	TRBV12-3/TRBV12-4	TRBJ2-1	TRBD2	TGTGCCAGCAGTTTAGCGCTAGCGGGAGTGATGAATGAGCAGTTCTTC	CASSLALAGVMNEQFF
many	TRBV2	TRBJ2-1	-	TGTGCCAGCAGTGACGCACAGGGTGAGCAGTTCTTC	CASSDAQGEQFF
many	TRBV6-1	TRBJ2-3	TRBD2	TGTGCCAGTCCCAGCGGGAGGGCCGCAGATACGCAGTATTTT	CASPSGRAADTQYF
-	TRBV12-3/TRBV12-4	TRBJ1-3	-	TGTGCCAGCAGCCGCATGGGCTCTGGAAACACCATATATTTT	CASSRMGSGNTIYF
-	TRBV2	TRBJ2-1	-	TGTGCCACCAGTGATGGGGACCCCTCGGGGCAGTTCTTC	CATSDGDPSGQFF
many	TRBV25-1	TRBJ2-3	-	TGTGCCAGCAGTGAATGGGGGACAACCACAGATACGCAGTATTTT	CASSEWGTTTDTQYF
many	TRBV3-1	TRBJ2-2	TRBD2	TGTGCCAGCAGCCAAAGGTCTAGCGGGAGCGTAACCGGGGAGCTGTTTTTT	CASSQRSSGSVTGELFF
-	TRBV29-1	TRBJ2-6	-	TGCAGCGGGGGGGGGCCTGGGGCCAACGTCCTGACTTTC	CSGGGPGANVLTF
many	TRBV18	TRBJ2-1	-	TGTGCCAGCTCACCACGGGGCACAATGGGGGGCAATGAGCAGTTCTTC	CASSPRGTMGGNEQFF
-	TRBV28	TRBJ2-2	-	TGTGCCAGCAGTGGCGCGACAGAGAACACCGGGGAGCTGTTTTTT	CASSGATENTGELFF
-	TRBV9	TRBJ1-1	-	TGTGCCAGCAGCGTAGGGCCAGCCTATGTAGCTTTCTTT	CASSVGPAYVAFF
few	TRBV5-1	TRBJ2-5	TRBD2	TGCGCCAGCAGCTCACGACTAGCGGGATTCCAAGAGACCCAGTACTTC	CASSSRLAGFQETQYF
many	TRBV7-9	TRBJ1-1	TRBD1	TGTGCCAGCAGCTTAGCGGCAGGGGGGAACACTGAAGCTTTCTTT	CASSLAAGGNTEAFF
many	TRBV5-5	TRBJ2-4	-	TGTGCCAGCAGCCCCGACAGAGCCAAAAACATTCAGTACTTC	CASSPDRAKNIQYF
many	TRBV28	TRBJ2-7	TRBD1	TGTGCCAGCATGTGGGACAGGAGCTCCTACGAGCAGTACTTC	CASMWDRSSYEQYF
many	TRBV7-9	TRBJ2-5	-	TGTGCTAGCAGCTTGGGGGTCCAAGAGACCCAGTACTTC	CASSLGVQETQYF
many	TRBV27	TRBJ2-1	TRBD2	TGTGCCAGCGGGGGACCGACTAGCATGAATGAGCAGTTCTTC	CASGGPTSMNEQFF
many	TRBV20-1	TRBJ2-1	TRBD2	TGCAGTGCTAGGGGGGGGGGACTAGCGTACTACAATGAGCAGTTCTTC	CSARGGGLAYYNEQFF
few	TRBV20-1	TRBJ1-5	-	TGCAGTGCTATTACACCAGACGGGCAGCCCCAGCATTTT	CSAITPDGQPQHF
many	TRBV28	TRBJ2-1	-	TGTGCCAGCAGTCCCCGAGCGGATTACTCCTACAATGAGCAGTTCTTC	CASSPRADYSYNEQFF
-	TRBV20-1	TRBJ2-7	-	TGCAGTGCCAGTTGGGGGTTAGAGAACGAGCAGTACTTC	CSASWGLENEQYF
-	TRBV9	TRBJ1-5	-	TGTGCCAGCAGCGTAGGTCCCACGGGGCCCCAGCATTTT	CASSVGPTGPQHF
many	TRBV11-3	TRBJ2-1	-	TGTGCCAGCAGCTTAGGGGGACTCTTCAATGAGCAGTTCTTC	CASSLGGLFNEQFF
-	TRBV6-1	TRBJ1-4	TRBD1	TGTGCCAGCATGGGACAGGGGTATGAAAAACTGTTTTTT	CASMGQGYEKLFF
-	TRBV28	TRBJ2-7	TRBD1	TGTGCCAGCAGTCCGGGGACAGGGGGCCCCTACGAGCAGTACTTC	CASSPGTGGPYEQYF
many	TRBV27	TRBJ1-4	TRBD1	TGTGCCAGCAGCCACGGGACAGGGATAGGGGAAAAACTGTTTTTT	CASSHGTGIGEKLFF
many	TRBV28	TRBJ2-1	-	TGTGCCAGCAGTTTACGCAAGGTTGGGTTGGGCAATGAGCAGTTCTTC	CASSLRKVGLGNEQFF
many	TRBV12-5	TRBJ1-1	-	TGTGCTAGTGGTTTGGTACGGGCTGAGAACACTGAAGCTTTCTTT	CASGLVRAENTEAFF